A single sample is the source of the 24 T cell receptor beta chains below, sequenced in a study of shared clonotypes between healthy human individuals. The protocol was immunoSEQ multiplex PCR, while the TCRdb copy is restricted to in-frame clones and leaves out a portion. Of some 2,100,000 clones listed, roughly 95% are singletons. Sequencing was done on a sample of naive CD4+ T cells sorted from blood. The subset was: CD45RA+ positively selected. The receptors stem from a man younger than 35 in good health.

DNA of the CDR3: TGTGCCAGCAGTTACGGGAACAGGGACCAAGAGACCCAGTACTTC. This encodes CASSYGNRDQETQYF. The chain links TRBV6-6 to TRBJ2-5; D might be TRBD1 (6 bases). V shed 2 bases and J shed 0 bases, with 10 bases lying between them. Germline-derived CDR1 and CDR2 are MNHNY and SVGAGI (reference sequence). This CDR3 spans 15 amino acids.

Only one count was recorded for this clone. The chain combines TRBV4-1 with TRBJ2-7; D assignment may be TRBD1 or TRBD2 (5 bases each). The CDR3 has 16 amino acids. The germline V and J ends were trimmed by 0 bases and 5 bases, with 17 bases remaining between them. Per germline, CDR1 MGHRA and CDR2 YSYEKL. CDR3 in DNA: TGCGCCAGCAGCCAAGATCTGGGGGTGGTTGGGCACGAGCAGTACTTC. This gives the protein CASSQDLGVVGHEQYF.

This chain uses TRBV5-4 with TRBJ2-1; D call uncertain. In germline, CDR1 is SGHNT, CDR2 YYREEE (reference sequence). V lost 4 bases, J lost 4 bases, and 3 bases lay in between. CDR3 length equals 11 residues. CDR3 sequence: CASSMYNEQFF. DNA for the CDR3: TGTGCCAGCAGCATGTACAATGAGCAGTTCTTC.

The chain has TRBV6-1 and TRBJ2-7; 8 bases fit TRBD1. V lost 11 bases, J lost 1 base, and 10 bases stayed unmatched. The CDR3 loop spans 14 amino acids. Germline values: CDR1 MNHNS, CDR2 SASEGT. CDR3 region: CAGRQGPKSYEQYF. The CDR3 bases are TGTGCCGGTCGACAGGGGCCCAAATCCTACGAGCAGTACTTC.

This sequence joins TRBV6-5 and TRBJ2-1; the match to TRBD2 covers 11 bases. Germline lookup yields CDR1 MNHEY and CDR2 SVGAGI. This CDR3 is built from 15 residues. The J segment lost 5 bases and the V segment lost 5 bases, leaving 5 bases of the junction unmatched. The CDR3 sequence: CASSKGTSGHNEQFF. Written as DNA, the CDR3 is TGTGCCAGCAGTAAAGGGACTAGCGGCCACAATGAGCAGTTCTTC.

The rearrangement joins TRBV7-9 to TRBJ2-1, with D perhaps matching TRBD2 (6 bases). CDR1 and CDR2 from the germline V gene are SEHNR and FQNEAQ (reference sequence). V gave up 4 bases and J gave up 4 bases, with 17 bases separating them. CDR3 length: 16 residues. The CDR3 reads CASSSDRDSLYNEQFF. The DNA for the CDR3 is TGTGCCAGCAGCTCAGACCGGGACTCCCTGTACAATGAGCAGTTCTTC.

The chain employs TRBV5-1 and TRBJ2-7; 9 positions match TRBD1. Germline V lookup: CDR1 SGHRS, CDR2 YFSETQ. This CDR3 comprises 13 residues. The V segment lost 4 bases and the J segment 6 bases; nucleotides outside the gene matches: 5. The CDR3 nucleotides read TGCGCCAGCAGCATCGGACAGGGGCTCGAGCAGTACTTC. Protein product: CASSIGQGLEQYF.

This clone was counted a few times. The V gene is TRBV19, the J gene TRBJ1-2; 9 bases are a match to TRBD1. CDR3 length: 11 amino acids. V was clipped by 9 bases and J by 7 bases; unmatched bases: 3. The germline V gene has CDR1 LNHDA and CDR2 SQIVND (reference sequence). CDR3 nucleotides: TGTGCCAGCCAGGACAGGGGTGGCTACACCTTC. It codes for CASQDRGGYTF.

This chain joins TRBV6-5 and TRBJ2-7, with D perhaps TRBD1 (6 bases). The CDR3 runs 16 residues. From germline, CDR1 is MNHEY and CDR2 SVGAGI. V gave up 2 bases and J gave up 7 bases, with 21 bases separating them. The CDR3 DNA follows: TGTGCCAGCAGTTACCGCGGACAGACAACTACGGGGGAGCAGTACTTC. Translated, it gives CASSYRGQTTTGEQYF.

The genes are TRBV19 and TRBJ1-2, with TRBD1 as a possible D gene (5 bases). From germline, CDR1 is LNHDA and CDR2 SQIVND (reference sequence). The CDR3 sequence is 14 residues long. With 6 bases removed from V and 9 bases from J, the gap between germline ends came to 20 bases. The chain's CDR3 is CASRNVGTGVSYTF. The CDR3 DNA reads as TGTGCCAGTAGAAATGTCGGTACAGGTGTTAGCTACACCTTC.

To note about this clone: The same CDR3 can be traced to other DNA sequences in this sample. V and J are TRBV5-1 and TRBJ2-1, with unresolved D. Germline lookup yields CDR1 SGHRS and CDR2 YFSETQ. CDR3 length: 15 residues. V was pared by 0 bases and J by 0 bases, with 7 bases between. In DNA, the CDR3 is TGCGCCAGCAGCTTGGGAGGCTCCTCCTACAATGAGCAGTTCTTC. It translates to CASSLGGSSYNEQFF.

V usage is TRBV29-1 and J usage is TRBJ2-6; D might be TRBD2 (7 bases). This CDR3 spans 15 amino acids. V lost 5 bases, J lost 4 bases, and 15 bases lay in between. Germline assignment: CDR1 SQVTM and CDR2 ANQGSEA. The CDR3, as DNA: TGCAGCGTTCAGGGGAGGGTCTCCGGGGCCAACGTCCTGACTTTC. Amino acids: CSVQGRVSGANVLTF.

The chain carries TRBV7-2 and TRBJ2-7; D is unclear. The V and J ends lost 5 bases and 2 bases respectively, with 13 bases between them. Germline V gives CDR1 SGHTA, CDR2 FQGNSA. The CDR3 has 14 residues. For the CDR3, the DNA is TGTGCCAGCAGCCCATTAGTGAGTACCTACGAGCAGTACTTC. Its protein product is CASSPLVSTYEQYF. Drawing the rest from reference TRBV7-2 and TRBJ2-7, the complete variable domain is GAGVSQSPSNKVTEKGKDVELRCDPISGHTALYWYRQSLGQGLEFLIYFQGNSAPDKSGLPSDRFSAERTGGSVSTLTIQRTQQEDSAVYLCASSPLVSTYEQYFGPGTRLTVT.

This chain uses TRBV5-8 with TRBJ1-5; D may be TRBD1 (6 bases). Germline-derived CDR1 and CDR2 are SGHTS and YDEGEE. The CDR3 length is 13 residues. Trimming left V 2 bases short and J 7 bases short, with 10 bases between. In DNA, the CDR3 is TGTGCCAGCAGCTTTCAACAGGGCCAGCCCCAGCATTTT. Translated, it gives CASSFQQGQPQHF.

The chain joins TRBV11-3 to TRBJ2-5, with 13 nucleotides matching TRBD2. Germline CDR1 SGHNT, CDR2 YENEEA. V lost 5 bases and J lost 7; bases outside the gene matches: 4. CDR3 length: 14 amino acids. The CDR3 loop reads CASSQGLAGTTQYF. CDR3 in DNA: TGTGCCAGCAGCCAGGGACTAGCGGGGACGACCCAGTACTTC.

The rearrangement joins TRBV11-3 to TRBJ2-7, with D maybe TRBD1 (6 bases). Germline V CDR1 and CDR2: SGHNT, YENEEA. With 4 bases removed from V and 6 bases from J, the gap between germline ends came to 19 bases. This CDR3 comprises 15 residues. CDR3 in amino acids: CASSSGKGEMSEQYF. The CDR3 DNA sequence: TGTGCCAGCAGCTCCGGGAAGGGGGAGATGAGCGAGCAGTACTTC.

The rearrangement uses TRBV10-3 and TRBJ2-1; tentative D call: TRBD1 (7 bases). V dropped 6 bases and J dropped 10 bases, with 13 bases sitting between them. CDR3 length equals 12 residues. Germline-derived CDR1 and CDR2 are ENHRY and SYGVKD. CDR3: CAIREGAGEQFF. For the CDR3, the DNA is TGTGCCATCAGGGAGGGGGCTGGGGAGCAGTTCTTC.

The chain carries TRBV6-1 and TRBJ2-1, with D possibly matching TRBD2 (6 bases). From germline, CDR1 is MNHNS and CDR2 SASEGT. Deletions cut 2 bases from V and 6 bases from J, with 11 bases between. The CDR3 has 14 residues. CDR3 DNA: TGTGCCAGCAGTGAAAATCGGGGGTTCAATGAGCAGTTCTTC. Translation gives CASSENRGFNEQFF.

A single count supports this clone. This rearrangement joins TRBV10-3 to TRBJ2-7; tentative D call: TRBD2 (6 bases). Germline-derived CDR1 and CDR2 are ENHRY and SYGVKD. The germline V and J ends were trimmed by 0 bases and 0 bases, with 18 bases remaining between them. The CDR3 runs 18 residues. CDR3 region: CAISESFRASASSYEQYF. CDR3 nucleotides: TGTGCCATCAGTGAGTCCTTTCGGGCTAGCGCTAGCTCCTACGAGCAGTACTTC.

This rearrangement joins TRBV2 to TRBJ2-1; TRBD2 matches 7 bases. The V gene's germline CDR1 is SNHLY and CDR2 FYNNEI. The CDR3 runs to 14 residues. V shed 3 bases and J 4 bases; nucleotides not matched to a gene: 3. CDR3 nucleotides: TGTGCCAGCAGTGAGGAGGGAGGGTACAATGAGCAGTTCTTC. Protein: CASSEEGGYNEQFF.

This clone was seen a single time. This sequence joins TRBV30 and TRBJ2-3, with D tentatively TRBD2 (6 bases). With 2 bases removed from V and 0 bases from J, the gap between germline ends came to 9 bases. Germline-derived CDR1 and CDR2 are GTSNPN and SVGIG (reference sequence). The CDR3 has 14 amino acids. The CDR3 here is CAWSRGSSTDTQYF. The DNA of the CDR3 is TGTGCCTGGAGTCGGGGGTCTAGCACAGATACGCAGTATTTT.

This rearrangement joins TRBV27 to TRBJ2-3, with D possibly TRBD1 on 6 matching bases. Germline values: CDR1 MNHEY, CDR2 SMNVEV (reference sequence). V was clipped by 5 bases and J by 2 bases, with 14 bases between them. CDR3 length equals 15 residues. The CDR3: CASSPRQAATDTQYF. DNA of the CDR3: TGTGCCAGCAGTCCAAGACAGGCGGCCACAGATACGCAGTATTTT.

V is TRBV28 and J is TRBJ2-7, with D perhaps TRBD2 (5 bases). The CDR3 sequence is 11 residues long. From germline, CDR1 is MDHEN and CDR2 SYDVKM. V lost 11 bases, J lost 7 bases, and 15 bases lay in between. CDR3 region: CAASSPREQYF. The CDR3 nucleotides read TGTGCCGCCTCTAGCCCCCGGGAGCAGTACTTC. Looking up the rest from reference TRBV28 and TRBJ2-7 gives the full variable domain: DVKVTQSSRYLVKRTGEKVFLECVQDMDHENMFWYRQDPGLGLRLIYFSYDVKMKEKGDIPEGYSVSREKKERFSLILESASTNQTSMYLCAASSPREQYFGPGTRLTVT.

Worth noting for this clone: This sample includes further DNA sequences coding for the same CDR3. The J gene is TRBJ2-7, the V gene TRBV30; possible D gene TRBD2, 7 bases. The CDR3 runs to 14 residues. The germline CDR1 and CDR2 sequences are GTSNPN and SVGIG (reference sequence). V was trimmed by 0 bases and J by 2 bases, leaving 11 bases between them. The CDR3 loop is CAWSVGGGAYEQYF. The CDR3 region has the DNA TGTGCCTGGAGTGTAGGAGGGGGGGCCTACGAGCAGTACTTC.